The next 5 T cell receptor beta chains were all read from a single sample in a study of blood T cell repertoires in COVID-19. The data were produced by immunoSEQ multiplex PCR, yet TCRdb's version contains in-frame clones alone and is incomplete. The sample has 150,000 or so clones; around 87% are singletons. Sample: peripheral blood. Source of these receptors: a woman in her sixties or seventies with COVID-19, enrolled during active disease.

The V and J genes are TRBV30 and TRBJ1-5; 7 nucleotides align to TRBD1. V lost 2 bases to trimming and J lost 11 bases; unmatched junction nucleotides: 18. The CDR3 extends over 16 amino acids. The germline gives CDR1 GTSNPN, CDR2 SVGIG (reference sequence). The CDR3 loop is CAWSPEPARGPKAQHF. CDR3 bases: TGTGCCTGGAGTCCGGAGCCGGCGAGGGGGCCTAAAGCCCAGCATTTT.

Here the CDR3 DNA reads TGTGCCAGCAGCTTAAAGCCAGGGGAGACTGAAGCTTTCTTT. Its protein product is CASSLKPGETEAFF. V gene TRBV11-2 combines with J gene TRBJ1-1; TRBD1 might be the D (6 bases). Germline CDR1 reads SGHAT; CDR2 reads FQNNGV. The CDR3 contains 14 residues. Trimming stripped 2 bases from V and 5 bases from J, with 12 bases between. The variable domain in full, completed from reference TRBV11-2 and TRBJ1-1, reads EAGVAQSPRYKIIEKRQSVAFWCNPISGHATLYWYQQILGQGPKLLIQFQNNGVVDDSQLPKDRFSAERLKGVDSTLKIQPAKLEDSAVYLCASSLKPGETEAFFGQGTRLTVV.

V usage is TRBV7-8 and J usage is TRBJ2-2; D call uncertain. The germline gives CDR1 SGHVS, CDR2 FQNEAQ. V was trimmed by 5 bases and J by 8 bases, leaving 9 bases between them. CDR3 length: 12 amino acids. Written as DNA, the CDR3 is TGTGCCAGCAGCCCCCCGTTTGGGGAGCTGTTTTTT. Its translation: CASSPPFGELFF. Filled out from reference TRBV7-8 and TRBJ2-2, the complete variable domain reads GAGVSQSPRYKVAKRGQDVALRCDPISGHVSLFWYQQALGQGPEFLTYFQNEAQLDKSGLPSDRFFAERPEGSVSTLKIQRTQQEDSAVYLCASSPPFGELFFGEGSRLTVL.

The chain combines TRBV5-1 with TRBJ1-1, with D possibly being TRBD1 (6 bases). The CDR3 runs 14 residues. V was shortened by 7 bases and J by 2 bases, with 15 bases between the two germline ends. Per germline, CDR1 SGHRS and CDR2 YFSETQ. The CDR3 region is CASGRGGGNTEAFF. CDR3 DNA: TGCGCCAGCGGCCGGGGGGGCGGAAACACTGAAGCTTTCTTT. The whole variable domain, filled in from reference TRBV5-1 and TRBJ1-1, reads KAGVTQTPRYLIKTRGQQVTLSCSPISGHRSVSWYQQTPGQGLQFLFEYFSETQRNKGNFPGRFSGRQFSNSRSEMNVSTLELGDSALYLCASGRGGGNTEAFFGQGTRLTVV.

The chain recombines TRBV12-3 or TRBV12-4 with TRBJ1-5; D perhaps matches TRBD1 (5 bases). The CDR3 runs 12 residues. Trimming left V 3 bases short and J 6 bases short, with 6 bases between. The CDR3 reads CASSLGGQPQHF. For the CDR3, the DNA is TGTGCCAGCAGTTTGGGGGGTCAGCCCCAGCATTTT.